This T cell receptor (beta chain) derives from a study of low-dose radiotherapy and immunotherapy resistance in tumors. Study as a whole: Each fraction for Cohort 1 was 0.5 Gy, given every 2 weeks, and the total came to 6.5 Gy.

First-strand cDNA used TRAV- and TRBV-specific primers, covering alpha and beta chains. TCR amplification involved about 18 PCR cycles with a constant-region primer and V-primer adapter. TCRdb analysed the reads with MiXCR anew, one entry per CDR3 protein. The sample yields about 7,900 distinct CDR3 sequences, about 60% seen once. The table lists this clonotype with a count of one. Germline CDR1 SGHRS, CDR2 YFSETQ. The CDR3 runs to 14 residues. V dropped 0 bases and J dropped 8 bases, with 9 bases sitting between them. Donors received nivolumab, ipilimumab, aspirin, low-dose cyclophosphamide and low-dose radiotherapy.

This TCR derives from a human donor with advanced metastatic prostate, ovarian, gallbladder or colorectal cancer (not recorded which). This table probably holds off-target reads from a library built for another chain. The V gene is TRBV5-1, the J gene TRBJ1-6; TRBD1 is a possible D gene (5 bases). CDR3 sequence reads: CASSLGMGHSPLHF. Written as DNA, the CDR3 is TGCGCCAGCAGCTTGGGGATGGGACATTCACCCCTCCACTTT.